Included here is one T cell receptor (beta chain) sequence, with context. What it binds is unknown. These data come from a study of T cell responses to AZD1222 COVID-19 vaccine. Whole-study context: Pooling of second doses given at about 4 or about 12 weeks was done. Study findings and constraints: Baseline testing showed seropositivity in only six or seven AZD1222 recipients. The peak T cell response came first, and repertoires were sampled only after it. The donor cohort was predominantly white British with a female majority, and clonal diversity may have been underestimated.

Sequenced by immunoSEQ multiplex PCR; TCRdb stores in-frame clones only, minus some. The sample holds some 120,000 clones, around nine tenths seen once. Trimming at V came to 0 bases and at J to 8 bases, leaving 7 bases not matched to a gene. Germline CDR1 is SGDLS and CDR2 is YYNGEE. The CDR3 contains 15 residues. Material: peripheral blood, obtained on day 0 of AZD1222 vaccination. The sequence was obtained from an adult in good health. This rearrangement joins TRBV9 to TRBJ1-4; 7 bases are a match to TRBD1. Written as DNA, the CDR3 is TGTGCCAGCAGCGTAGGGAAGGGGGCGGGCGAAAAACTGTTTTTT. Amino acids: CASSVGKGAGEKLFF.